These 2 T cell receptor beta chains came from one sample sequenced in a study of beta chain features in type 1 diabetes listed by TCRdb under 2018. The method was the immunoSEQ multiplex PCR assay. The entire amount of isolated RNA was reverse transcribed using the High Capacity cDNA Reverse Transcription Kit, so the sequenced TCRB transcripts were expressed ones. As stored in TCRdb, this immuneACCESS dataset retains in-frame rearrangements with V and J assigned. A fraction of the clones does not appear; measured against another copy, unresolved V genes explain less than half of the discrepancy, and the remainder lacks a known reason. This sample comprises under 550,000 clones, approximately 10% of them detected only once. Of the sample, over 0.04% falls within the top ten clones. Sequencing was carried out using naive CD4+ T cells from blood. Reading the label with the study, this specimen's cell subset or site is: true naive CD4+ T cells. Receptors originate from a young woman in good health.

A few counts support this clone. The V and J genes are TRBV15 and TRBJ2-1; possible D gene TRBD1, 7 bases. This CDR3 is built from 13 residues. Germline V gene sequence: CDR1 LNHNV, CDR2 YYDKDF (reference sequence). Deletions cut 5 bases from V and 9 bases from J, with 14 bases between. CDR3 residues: CATSDFQGGEQFF. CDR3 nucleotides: TGTGCCACCAGCGACTTCCAGGGGGGTGAGCAGTTCTTC. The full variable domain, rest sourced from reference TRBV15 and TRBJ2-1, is DAMVIQNPRYQVTQFGKPVTLSCSQTLNHNVMYWYQQKSSQAPKLLFHYYDKDFNNEADTPDNFQSRRPNTSFCFLDIRSPGLGDTAMYLCATSDFQGGEQFFGPGTRLTVL.

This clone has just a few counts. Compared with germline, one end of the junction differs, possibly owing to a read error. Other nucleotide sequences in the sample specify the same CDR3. The CDR3 nucleotides are TGCGCCAGCAGCCTCATTGCCGGGCCCCAGCATTTT. It encodes CASSLIAGPQHF. V usage is TRBV7-9 and J usage is TRBJ1-5, with D unresolved. Germline CDR1 and CDR2: SEHNR and FQNEAQ (reference sequence). The CDR3 covers 12 residues.